This TCR beta chain was sequenced during a study of T cell responses to AZD1222 COVID-19 vaccine. Study conclusions and caveats: Donor demographics were predominantly white British with a female majority; clonal diversity may be underestimated.

Germline assignment: CDR1 ENHRY and CDR2 SYGVKD. Trimming cost V 3 bases and J 3 bases, with 12 bases left between them. This CDR3 comprises 14 residues. Measured with immunoSEQ multiplex PCR; TCRdb has only the in-frame clones, and not every one. The sample has roughly 70,000 clones; about four fifths are singletons. Points on this clone: Its antigen is unknown.

The chain uses TRBV10-3 and TRBJ2-7; TRBD1 is a possible D gene (6 bases). The source material was peripheral blood, sampled 28 days after the second AZD1222 dose. The source is an adult who received the AZD1222 COVID-19 vaccine. The CDR3 coding sequence is TGTGCCATCAGTGATAACAGGGCAAACTACGAGCAGTACTTC. Translating it yields CAISDNRANYEQYF.